This T cell receptor beta chain was captured in a study of cytomegalovirus exposure and HLA in healthy donors (dated by TCRdb to 2016 to 2017). For the study in its entirety: A later analysis indicated that the 95 to 150 validation repertoires were generated on the platform also employed for the approximately 700 repertoires of the first cohort. The study aimed to test whether signatures of past pathogen exposure could be identified by cataloging public T cell receptors. In addition to the first cohort of 666 subjects, a separate validation cohort of about 120 different subjects was used. To predict cytomegalovirus infection status, the study brought together high-throughput TCR immunosequencing, statistical association of individual TCRs with disease status, and machine learning.

For this clone: Its antigen is unknown. No much larger clone exists at a distance of one base, and base qualities are not known.

The CDR3 runs 15 amino acids, cysteine and phenylalanine included. Just the 45-base CDR3 DNA is kept, in frame starting at base 1. Based on the germline V gene (reference sequence), the CDR1 and CDR2 sequences are GTSNPN and SVGIG. Trimmed from V: 5 bases; trimmed from J: 0 bases; junction bases lacking a gene match: 8. The library was built by means of the immunoSEQ multiplex PCR assay. As for how the authors treated the data: To diagnose cytomegalovirus status from the catalog of TCR beta chain sequences, a statistical classification framework was built. Here the immuneACCESS table is served through TCRdb, limited to in-frame sequences with V and J called. Missing clones are a known gap in these copies; in checked studies unresolved V genes cover under half, and the rest lacks a known reason. V, J and clone size reflect that table, while D and trimming were determined from the DNA. A total of roughly 120,000 clones appear in this sample, roughly 82% of them only once. Roughly 5% of the sample is held by the ten biggest clonotypes.

Donors formed part of the validation cohort, which comprised 120 subjects and was distinct from the first cohort of under 850 subjects. Points the paper makes about the study in general: In the study, around 150 TCR beta chains were listed as associated with cytomegalovirus. In both the original and validation cohorts, the classifier was reported to diagnose cytomegalovirus status with high specificity and sensitivity. Three of the identified cytomegalovirus-associated TCR beta chains were confirmed in vitro to be specific for cytomegalovirus antigens. Of the cluster scores, 90% to 95% were above 0 in a later analysis, which found that TCRs clustered in the first cohort also tended to co-occur in the 120 validation repertoires. The validation cohort had no HLA typing available for a later analysis, so co-occurrence within that cohort was assessed over all 110 or so repertoires. The authors suggested that the approach could potentially be generalized to other disease states and immunological phenotypes. Across donors, most TCR sequences were observed very rarely, whereas some public TCRs were present in many individuals.

The sequenced sample consisted of PBMCs. The sequence derives from a man aged 18 to 29 in good health and CMV-seronegative. This sequence uses TRBV30 and TRBJ2-3, and 7 junctional nucleotides match TRBD2. The DNA is TGTGCCTGGGGCCCGGCTAGCGGTAGCACAGATACGCAGTATTTT. Its amino acids are CAWGPASGSTDTQYF.